Described below is a single T cell receptor beta chain sequence and its context. Its matching antigen is unknown. This sample is part of a study of cytomegalovirus exposure and HLA in healthy donors. Findings of the study overall: Later findings reportedly placed an Asian-associated ancestry cluster below the roughly 730-donor mean for N-insertions.

Trimming at V came to 5 bases and at J to 4 bases, leaving 4 bases not matched to a gene. Germline-derived CDR1 and CDR2 are LNHDA and SQIVND (reference sequence). CDR3 length: 13 residues. The PCR ran on 60 Vbeta and 13 Jbeta primers. As handled by the study authors: In a later analysis, of some 80 million unique beta chains, 9 million to 11 million appeared in at least two donors. Profiling relied on immunoSEQ multiplex PCR, and the TCRdb table lists in-frame clones only, not all of them. V and J calls and clone size come straight from that table; D and trimming were deduced from the DNA. The table lists about 140,000 clones, 77% of them singletons, with around 1.5% in the top ten.

This receptor was taken from a female donor in good health and CMV-seronegative. J is TRBJ1-2 and V is TRBV19; 7 bases agree with TRBD1. The sample comprised PBMCs. CDR3 region: CASSSDRPYGYTF. The CDR3 region has the DNA TGTGCCAGTAGTTCGGACAGGCCCTATGGCTACACCTTC.